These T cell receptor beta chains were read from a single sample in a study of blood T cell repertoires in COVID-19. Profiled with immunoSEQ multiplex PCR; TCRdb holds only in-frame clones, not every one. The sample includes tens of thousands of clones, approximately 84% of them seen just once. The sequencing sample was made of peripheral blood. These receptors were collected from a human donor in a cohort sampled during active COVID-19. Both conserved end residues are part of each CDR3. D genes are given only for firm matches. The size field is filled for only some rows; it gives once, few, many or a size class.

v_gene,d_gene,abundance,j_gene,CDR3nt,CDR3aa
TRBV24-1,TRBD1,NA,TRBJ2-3,TGTGCCACCTCTACCGGGACAGGGTCGTCGGGTACGCAGTATTTT,CATSTGTGSSGTQYF
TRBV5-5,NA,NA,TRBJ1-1,TGTGCCAGCGCCCCTAAGACAATGGGGAACACTGAAGCTTTCTTT,CASAPKTMGNTEAFF
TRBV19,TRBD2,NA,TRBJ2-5,TGTGCCAGTAGTATGGGACTAGTCCGAGAGACCCAGTACTTC,CASSMGLVRETQYF
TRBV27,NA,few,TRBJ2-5,TGTGCCAGCAGTTTCACTGGGGGGGAGACCCAGTACTTC,CASSFTGGETQYF
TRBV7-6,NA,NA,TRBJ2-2,TGTGCCAGCAGCCAAAGCGAGCGCCGGGAGCTGTTTTTT,CASSQSERRELFF
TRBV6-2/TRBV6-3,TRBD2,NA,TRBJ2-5,TGTGCCAGCAGTTACTTGAGCTTAGCGGGAGGGGGAGAGACCCAGTACTTC,CASSYLSLAGGGETQYF
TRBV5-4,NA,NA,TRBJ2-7,TGTGCCAGCAGCTTACAGGGATACGAGCAGTACTTC,CASSLQGYEQYF
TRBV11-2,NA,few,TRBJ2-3,TGTGCCAGCAGCCCGCCCAGGGGGGTGGGGGATACGCAGTATTTT,CASSPPRGVGDTQYF
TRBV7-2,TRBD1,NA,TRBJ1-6,TGTGCCAGCAGCTCCCCAATACAGGGGTTCGGGAATAATTCACCCCTCCACTTT,CASSSPIQGFGNNSPLHF
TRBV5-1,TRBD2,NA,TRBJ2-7,TGCGCCAGCAGCTTGCAACCGACTAGCGGGGCCTACGAGCAGTACTTC,CASSLQPTSGAYEQYF
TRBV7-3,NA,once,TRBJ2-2,TGTGCCAGCAGCTTAGCCAGGGGGAACACCGGGGAGCTGTTTTTT,CASSLARGNTGELFF
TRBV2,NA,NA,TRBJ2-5,TGTGCCAGCAGTGAAAGGGGTCGGCAAGAGACCCAGTACTTC,CASSERGRQETQYF
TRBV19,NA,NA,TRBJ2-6,TGTGCCAGTAGCGACTCCATCTCTGGGGCCAACGTCCTGACTTTC,CASSDSISGANVLTF
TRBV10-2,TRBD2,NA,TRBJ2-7,TGCGCCAGCAGAGGGGGACTAGCCTACGAGCAGTACTTC,CASRGGLAYEQYF
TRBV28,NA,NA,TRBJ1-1,TGTGCCAGCACCCCATATGTCAGGGCCACTGAAGCTTTCTTT,CASTPYVRATEAFF
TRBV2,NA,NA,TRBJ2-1,TGTGCCAGCAGAACCGGGTTCGACTCCTACAATGAGCAGTTCTTC,CASRTGFDSYNEQFF
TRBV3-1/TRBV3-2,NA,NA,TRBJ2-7,TGTGCCAGCAGAAGTCCGACGGGAAGCTCCTACGAGCAGTACTTC,CASRSPTGSSYEQYF
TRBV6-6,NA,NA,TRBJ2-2,TGTGCCAGCAGTTACAAGGGGGGGCTGACCGGGGAGCTGTTTTTT,CASSYKGGLTGELFF
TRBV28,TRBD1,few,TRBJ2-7,TGTGCCAGCAGCCGACAAACAGGGGCCTGGAACGAGCAGTACTTC,CASSRQTGAWNEQYF
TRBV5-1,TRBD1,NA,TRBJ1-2,TGCGCCAGCAGCAGCCGGGACAGGGTACCCTATGGCTACACCTTC,CASSSRDRVPYGYTF
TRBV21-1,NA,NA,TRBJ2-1,TGTGCCAGCAGCAGTGGACTAGCGGGTGGGACCTACAATGAGCAGTTCTTC,CASSSGLAGGTYNEQFF
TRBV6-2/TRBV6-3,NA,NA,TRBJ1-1,TGTGCCAGCAGTTACTTGGGACATTCCGAAGCTTTCTTT,CASSYLGHSEAFF
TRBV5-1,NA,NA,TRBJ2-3,TGCGCCAGCAGCTTACAGGGTCGTGATACGCAGTATTTT,CASSLQGRDTQYF
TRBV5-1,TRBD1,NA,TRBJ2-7,TGCGCCAGCAGCTATTGGACAGGGGCCTCCTACGAGCAGTACTTC,CASSYWTGASYEQYF
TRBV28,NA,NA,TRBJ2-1,TGTGCCAGCAGTTTAGTCTCGGGAAGATTGAATGAGCAGTTCTTC,CASSLVSGRLNEQFF
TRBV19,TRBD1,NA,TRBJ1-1,TGTGCCAGTAACAAGGGGGCGAGCGCTGAAGCTTTCTTT,CASNKGASAEAFF
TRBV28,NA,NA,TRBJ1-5,TGTGCCAGCAGCATGGGGGGGAGCAATCAGCCCCAGCATTTT,CASSMGGSNQPQHF
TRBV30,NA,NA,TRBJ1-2,TGTGCCTGGAGTGCCTTGCCGGGTGTGGGCTACACCTTC,CAWSALPGVGYTF
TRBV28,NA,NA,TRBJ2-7,TGTGCCAGCAGTTCGACAAATTCCTACGAGCAGTACTTC,CASSSTNSYEQYF
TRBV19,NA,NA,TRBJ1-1,TGTGCCAGTAGTATTCGGGGCCACGGAGGGTACACTGAAGCTTTCTTT,CASSIRGHGGYTEAFF
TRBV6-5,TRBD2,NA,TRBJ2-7,TGTGCCAGCAGCCTCAGCGGGAGCGCTCGCGAGCAGTACTTC,CASSLSGSAREQYF
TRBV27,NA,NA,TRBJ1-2,TGTGCCAGCAGTACGCCGGGGAAGGGTTTCTATGGCTACACCTTC,CASSTPGKGFYGYTF
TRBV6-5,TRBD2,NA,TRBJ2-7,TGTGCCAGCAGCCCCGGGAGAGCGGGGGCCCAATACTTC,CASSPGRAGAQYF
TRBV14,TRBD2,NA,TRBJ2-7,TGTGCCAGCAGCCCGAGCGGGAGTCCGCAGTACTTC,CASSPSGSPQYF
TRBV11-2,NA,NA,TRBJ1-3,TGTGCCAGCAGCTTCTTGGAGGGAAACACCATATATTTT,CASSFLEGNTIYF
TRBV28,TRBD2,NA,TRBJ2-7,TGTGCCAGCAGCCCTTTCGCGGGAGGGGCCTACGAGCAGTACTTC,CASSPFAGGAYEQYF
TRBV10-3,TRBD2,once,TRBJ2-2,TGTGCCATCAGTAGACTAGCGGGAGAGAACAGGGAGCTGTTTTTT,CAISRLAGENRELFF
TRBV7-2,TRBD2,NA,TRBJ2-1,TGTGCCAGCAGCTTACTAGCGGGAGCGGGTGAGCAGTTCTTC,CASSLLAGAGEQFF
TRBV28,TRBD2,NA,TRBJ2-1,TGTGCCAGCAGTTTAGGGGGACTAGCTTCGGGTGAGCAGTTCTTC,CASSLGGLASGEQFF
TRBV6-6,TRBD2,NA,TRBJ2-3,TGTGCCAGCAGGACCGGGACTATAAGTGATACGCAGTATTTT,CASRTGTISDTQYF
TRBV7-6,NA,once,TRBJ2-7,TGTGCCAGCAGCCCCAGTACGAACGAGCAGTACTTC,CASSPSTNEQYF
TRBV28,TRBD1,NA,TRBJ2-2,TGTGCCAGCACCTCCAGGGACAGGGGTATCACCGGGGAGCTGTTTTTT,CASTSRDRGITGELFF
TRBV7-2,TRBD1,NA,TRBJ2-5,TGTGCCAGCAGACTGGGACAGGGAAAGACCCAGTACTTC,CASRLGQGKTQYF
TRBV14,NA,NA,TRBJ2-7,TGTGCCAGCAGCCACTCGAGCGAGCAGTACTTC,CASSHSSEQYF
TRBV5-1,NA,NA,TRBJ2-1,TGCGCCAGCAGCTTGGGTCTCAGGGATAATGAGCAGTTCTTC,CASSLGLRDNEQFF
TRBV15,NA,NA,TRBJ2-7,TGTGCCACCAGCAGAGCTCAGGGTAAGCAGTACTTC,CATSRAQGKQYF
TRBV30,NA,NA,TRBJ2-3,TGTGCCTGGAGTGTAGCTGGCACAGATACGCAGTATTTT,CAWSVAGTDTQYF
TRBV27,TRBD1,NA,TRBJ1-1,TGTGCCAGCAGTCCCCGGACAGGATTGAACACTGAAGCTTTCTTT,CASSPRTGLNTEAFF
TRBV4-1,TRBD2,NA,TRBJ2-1,TGCGCCAGCAGCCCCCTCCCGGGACTAGCGGGAGGGCCGAGGTTTGAGCAGTTCTTC,CASSPLPGLAGGPRFEQFF
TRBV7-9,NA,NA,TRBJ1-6,TGTGCCAGCAGCTTAGCTGAATCCAGGGAATCACCCCTCCACTTT,CASSLAESRESPLHF
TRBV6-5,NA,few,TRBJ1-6,TGTGCCAGCAGGCCTGGCAGGGTTAATTCACCCCTCCACTTT,CASRPGRVNSPLHF
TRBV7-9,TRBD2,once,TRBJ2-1,TGTGCCAGCAGCCGTGTCTTAGCGGGAGCCTACAATGAGCAGTTCTTC,CASSRVLAGAYNEQFF